This passage covers 10 T cell receptor beta chains from one sample sequenced in a study of patients and donors after allogeneic stem cell transplantation. TCRdb itself ran the RT-PCR reads through MiXCR, one entry per CDR3 protein. Of 17,000 or so distinct CDR3 sequences in the sample, 25% to 30% were seen once. Sequenced sample: blood, either unsorted or a sorted T cell fraction (not recorded which). The receptors come from a human donor who was either an allogeneic HSCT recipient or a stem cell or donor lymphocyte infusion donor (not recorded which). It is not recorded whose cells these are; they may come from a transplant donor.

This clonotype has ten or more counts. The chain joins TRBV7-9 to TRBJ2-5, with unresolved D. Germline loops: CDR1 SEHNR, CDR2 FQNEAQ (reference sequence). The ends were cut back, 2 bases at V and 3 bases at J, with 13 bases in the middle. The length of the CDR3 is 15 residues. The CDR3 nucleotides read TGTGCCAGCAGCTTAACCTCAGTCAACGAAGAGACCCAGTACTTC. Amino acids: CASSLTSVNEETQYF.

The V call is TRBV4-1, the J call TRBJ1-5, with a weak D call TRBD1 (5 bases). Germline lookup yields CDR1 MGHRA and CDR2 YSYEKL. This CDR3 comprises 14 residues. With 4 bases removed from V and 2 bases from J, the gap between germline ends came to 9 bases. CDR3 region: CASSPRGRNQPQHF. The CDR3, as DNA: TGCGCCAGCAGCCCCCGGGGCCGCAATCAGCCCCAGCATTTT.

This chain's CDR3 is CASSLVGDRAGYTF. In nucleotides, the CDR3 is TGTGCCAGCAGCTTAGTGGGAGACAGGGCGGGCTACACCTTC. The chain carries TRBV7-6 and TRBJ1-2, with 7 positions matching TRBD1. Germline V gene data show CDR1 as SGHVS and CDR2 as FNYEAQ. The CDR3 has 14 amino acids. J was trimmed by 8 bases and V by 1 base; bases with no gene match: 7.

This clonotype appeared a single time. No conserved phenylalanine or tryptophan is present at the end of the CDR3, so a read error is the likely explanation. The V and J genes are TRBV5-1 and TRBJ1-6; D may be TRBD1 (6 bases). CDR1 SGHRS and CDR2 YFSETQ come from the germline V gene. Trimming pared 1 base from V and 7 bases from J, leaving 9 bases between. The CDR3 has 14 residues. The CDR3 nucleotides read TGCGCCAGCAGCTTGACAGGGACCAATTCACCCCTCCACTTG. As protein: CASSLTGTNSPLHL.

The genes are TRBV6-5 and TRBJ2-1, with 7 bases fitting TRBD1. CDR1 is MNHEY and CDR2 is SVGAGI in the germline V gene. The V segment lost 6 bases and the J segment 5 bases; nucleotides outside the gene matches: 19. The CDR3 covers 18 residues. CDR3 amino acids: CASSPGHRGLGWDNEQFF. The DNA for the CDR3 is TGTGCCAGCAGCCCGGGCCACAGGGGTCTAGGATGGGACAATGAGCAGTTCTTC.

Concerning this clonotype: A clone one base away is much larger, so this may be a read error. The genes are TRBV12-3 or TRBV12-4 and TRBJ1-5; D is perhaps TRBD1 (6 bases). CDR3 length: 15 amino acids. The CDR3 loop is CASILGGDTNQPQHF. CDR3 nucleotide sequence: TGTGCCAGCATTTTAGGGGGGGACACCAATCAGCCCCAGCATTTT.

There are many counts of this clonotype. V is TRBV5-1 and J is TRBJ1-2; D ambiguous. The CDR3 totals 14 residues. The germline gives CDR1 SGHRS, CDR2 YFSETQ. V gave up 0 bases and J gave up 7 bases, with 13 bases separating them. The CDR3 here is CASSLAGQTGGYTF. The CDR3 DNA reads as TGCGCCAGCAGCTTGGCCGGCCAGACGGGTGGCTACACCTTC.

This clonotype came up a few times. For the CDR3, the DNA is TGTGCCAGTAGTAGGGAGGGGACCCAGCCCCAGCATTTT. Amino acids: CASSREGTQPQHF. The chain has TRBV19 and TRBJ1-5, with D possibly matching TRBD1 (5 bases). In germline, CDR1 is LNHDA, CDR2 SQIVND (reference sequence). The V end lost 4 bases, the J end lost 7 bases, and 11 bases lay between the germline ends. This CDR3 comprises 13 residues.

This clonotype was counted many times. In DNA form, the CDR3 reads TGTGCCAGCAGTACACGACGGGTCACTGAAGCTTTCTTT. Protein sequence: CASSTRRVTEAFF. V gene TRBV12-3 or TRBV12-4 combines with J gene TRBJ1-1, with D uncertain. The germline V and J ends were trimmed by 5 bases and 4 bases, with 11 bases remaining between them. This CDR3 has 13 amino acids.

This sequence joins TRBV4-3 and TRBJ2-5; TRBD2 aligns across 8 bases. Germline CDR1 LGHNA, CDR2 YSLEER. The CDR3 runs to 13 residues. V trimming: 0 bases; J trimming: 7 bases; junction bases outside the gene matches: 1. CDR3 sequence reads: CASSQEAGGTQYF. The DNA of the CDR3 is TGCGCCAGCAGCCAAGAGGCGGGAGGGACCCAGTACTTC.